This T cell receptor (beta chain) was found in a study of OX40 agonist ivuxolimab in advanced cancers. Researchers took blood at baseline, on cycle 4 day 1, and on cycle 7 day 1. Profiled with immunoSEQ multiplex PCR; TCRdb holds only in-frame clones, not every one. The top ten hold approximately 0.45% of the sample, which has about 81,000 clones, 88% seen once. Germline V gene sequence: CDR1 SQVTM, CDR2 ANQGSEA. The germline V and J ends were trimmed by 4 bases and 5 bases, with 20 bases remaining between them. This CDR3 has 15 amino acids. Sequencing was performed on CD4+ or CD8+ T cells sorted from blood, taken in a trial of the OX40 agonist ivuxolimab. J is TRBJ2-5 and V is TRBV29-1, with D tentatively TRBD1 (5 bases). This receptor was identified in an adult with an advanced solid tumor such as melanoma, head and neck, liver or kidney cancer. The CDR3 sequence: CSVGDRALRAETQYF. The CDR3 DNA sequence: TGCAGCGTTGGGGATCGGGCGCTCAGGGCGGAGACCCAGTACTTC.